This TCR beta chain was captured by sequencing in a study of T cells in Graves' hyperthyroidism and ophthalmopathy. In germline, CDR1 is SGHDN, CDR2 FVKESK. The CDR3 has 14 residues. This clonotype was counted only a few times. A junction boundary mismatches the germline segment, possibly from a read error. TCR beta CDR3 region amplification was performed from RNA transcripts. A set of HTBI primers served as the primers for a first-round RT-PCR of the TCR CDR3. MiXCR, run by TCRdb on the multiplex PCR reads, gives a single entry per CDR3 protein. The table lists roughly 180,000 distinct CDR3 sequences, roughly 9.4% of them singletons.

This TCR came from a woman younger than 35 with Graves' hyperthyroidism that later progressed to Graves' ophthalmopathy. The chain links TRBV14 to TRBJ1-1; D gene uncertain. What was sequenced was blood. The CDR3 DNA is TGTGCCAGCAGCCAACTAGACAAGGGCACTGAAGCTTCCTTT. Protein sequence: CASSQLDKGTEASF.